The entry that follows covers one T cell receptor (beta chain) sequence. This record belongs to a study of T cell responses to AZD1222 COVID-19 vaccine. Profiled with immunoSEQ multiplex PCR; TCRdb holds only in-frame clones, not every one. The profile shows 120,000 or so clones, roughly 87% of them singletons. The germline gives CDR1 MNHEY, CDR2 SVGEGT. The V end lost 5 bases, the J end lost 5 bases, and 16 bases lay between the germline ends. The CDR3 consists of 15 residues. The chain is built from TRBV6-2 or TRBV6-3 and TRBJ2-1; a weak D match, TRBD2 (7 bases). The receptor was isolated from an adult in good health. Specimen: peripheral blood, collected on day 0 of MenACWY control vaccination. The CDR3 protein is CASSKVRGADNEQFF. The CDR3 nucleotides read TGTGCCAGCAGTAAAGTTCGGGGGGCCGACAATGAGCAGTTCTTC.